This TCR beta chain was documented in a study of T cells in Graves' hyperthyroidism and ophthalmopathy. This clonotype has just one count. Authors of the study amplified TCR beta CDR3 regions from RNA transcripts. The HTBI primer set was used in a first-round RT-PCR of the TCR CDR3. TCRdb analysed the multiplex PCR reads with MiXCR anew, one entry per CDR3 protein. Of some 800,000 distinct CDR3 sequences listed, around 39% are singletons. Trimming removed 5 bases from V and 4 bases from J, with 20 bases in between. The CDR3 runs to 16 residues. Germline-derived CDR1 and CDR2 are MNHNY and SVGAGI (reference sequence).

The J gene is TRBJ1-1, the V gene TRBV6-6; D perhaps matches TRBD1 (5 bases). The sequence was obtained from a man aged 18 to 35 with Graves' hyperthyroidism. The sequencing sample was made of blood. The CDR3 sequence is CASSEVVRGVGTEAFF. The DNA of the CDR3 is TGTGCCAGCAGTGAAGTAGTTAGGGGAGTCGGCACTGAAGCTTTCTTT.